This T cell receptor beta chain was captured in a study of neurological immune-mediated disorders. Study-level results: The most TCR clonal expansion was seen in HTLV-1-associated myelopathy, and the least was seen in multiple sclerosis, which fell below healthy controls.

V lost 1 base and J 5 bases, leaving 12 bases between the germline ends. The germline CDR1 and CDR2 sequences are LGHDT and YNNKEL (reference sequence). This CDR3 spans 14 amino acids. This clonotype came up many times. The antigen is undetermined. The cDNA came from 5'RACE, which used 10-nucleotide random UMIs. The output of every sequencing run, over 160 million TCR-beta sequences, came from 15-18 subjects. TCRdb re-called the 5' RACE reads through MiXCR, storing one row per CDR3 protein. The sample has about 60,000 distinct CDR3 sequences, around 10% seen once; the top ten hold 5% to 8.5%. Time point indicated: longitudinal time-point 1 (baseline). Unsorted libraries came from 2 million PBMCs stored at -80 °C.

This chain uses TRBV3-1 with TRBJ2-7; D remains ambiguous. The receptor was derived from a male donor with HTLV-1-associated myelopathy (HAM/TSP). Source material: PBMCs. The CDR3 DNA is TGTGCCAGCAGCCAAGGGACCCAGCGACACGAGCAGTACTTC. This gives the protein CASSQGTQRHEQYF.